A single sample is the source of the 10 T cell receptor beta chains below, sequenced in a study of neurological immune-mediated disorders. One entry per CDR3 protein, called by TCRdb with MiXCR from the 5' RACE reads. The sample has 45,000 to 55,000 distinct CDR3 sequences, roughly 3.8% seen once. Sequenced input: PBMCs. Every receptor here comes from a man in his 60s with multiple sclerosis.

This clonotype was observed many times. This chain links TRBV10-1 with TRBJ1-1, with D unresolved. The V gene's germline CDR1 is WNHNN and CDR2 SYGVQD (reference sequence). The length of the CDR3 is 13 residues. Deletions cut 3 bases from V and 9 bases from J, with 14 bases between. For the CDR3, the DNA is TGCGCCAGCAGTGAATCGGGGAACGAGAAAGCTTTCTTT. Translated: CASSESGNEKAFF.

This clonotype was seen ten or more times. The chain employs TRBV27 and TRBJ1-1; D call uncertain. The CDR3 consists of 13 residues. The V and J ends lost 10 bases and 3 bases respectively, with 15 bases between them. Germline CDR1 and CDR2: MNHEY and SMNVEV (reference sequence). CDR3 nucleotides: TGTGCCACCCGACGAGCGGGGTACACTGAAGCTTTCTTT. Protein sequence: CATRRAGYTEAFF.

The V call is TRBV20-1, the J call TRBJ1-5; 7 bases agree with TRBD1. The germline V gene encodes CDR1 DFQATT and CDR2 SNEGSKA (reference sequence). V lost 6 bases, J lost 0 bases, and 5 bases stayed unmatched. The CDR3 loop spans 14 amino acids. The CDR3 region has the DNA TGCAGTGCGGTGACAGGGTCTAGCAATCAGCCCCAGCATTTT. Translating it yields CSAVTGSSNQPQHF.

At least ten counts were recorded for this clonotype. V is TRBV7-2 and J is TRBJ2-1, with D possibly TRBD1 on 6 matching bases. Germline V gene data show CDR1 as SGHTA and CDR2 as FQGNSA. Trimming shortened V by 3 bases and J by 9 bases, and 9 bases separated the two germline ends. The length of the CDR3 is 12 residues. CDR3: CASSFQDSEQFF. The DNA of the CDR3 is TGTGCCAGCAGCTTTCAGGACAGTGAGCAGTTCTTC.

This clonotype occurred many times. The rearrangement links TRBV7-6 to TRBJ2-7; D is possibly TRBD1 (6 bases). This CDR3 is built from 15 residues. Trimming cost V 0 bases and J 2 bases, with 11 bases left between them. CDR1 SGHVS and CDR2 FNYEAQ come from the germline V gene. CDR3 in DNA: TGTGCCAGCAGCTTAGCTCACGACAGGCCCTACGAGCAGTACTTC. It specifies CASSLAHDRPYEQYF.

As to this clonotype: This likely comes from a read error, as the CDR3 has no conserved phenylalanine or tryptophan at its end. V is TRBV5-6 and J is TRBJ2-7, with TRBD1 matching 7 bases. CDR3 length: 13 residues. Germline V gene lookup returns CDR1 SGHDT and CDR2 YYEEEE. The J segment lost 5 bases and the V segment lost 3 bases, leaving 5 bases of the junction unmatched. In DNA, the CDR3 is TGTGCCAGCAGCTCCGAACAGGGGAACGAGCAGTACTGC. Translated, it gives CASSSEQGNEQYC.

This clonotype was counted many times. The chain is built from TRBV29-1 and TRBJ1-2; possible D gene TRBD1, 5 bases. V lost 0 bases, J lost 9 bases, and 20 bases lay in between. The CDR3 is made up of 15 amino acids. The germline V gene has CDR1 SQVTM and CDR2 ANQGSEA. This chain's CDR3 is CSVEDLPGTGGRYTF. The CDR3 DNA sequence: TGCAGCGTTGAAGATCTTCCTGGGACGGGAGGGCGCTACACCTTC. Together with reference TRBV29-1 and TRBJ1-2, the CDR3 gives the full variable domain: SAVISQKPSRDICQRGTSLTIQCQVDSQVTMMFWYRQQPGQSLTLIATANQGSEATYESGFVIDKFPISRPNLTFSTLTVSNMSPEDSSIYLCSVEDLPGTGGRYTFGSGTRLTVV.

In its sample, this clonotype was seen many times. The rearrangement uses TRBV20-1 and TRBJ2-3, with D possibly being TRBD2 (6 bases). Trimming removed 4 bases from V and 4 bases from J, with 12 bases in between. Looked up from germline, CDR1 is DFQATT and CDR2 is SNEGSKA (reference sequence). The CDR3 totals 13 residues. In DNA form, the CDR3 reads TGCAGTGCTACACGGGAGTTTGCAGATACGCAGTATTTT. Translated: CSATREFADTQYF.

This clonotype was seen ten or more times. The V call is TRBV7-9, the J call TRBJ2-1; unclear D gene. The CDR3 has 11 residues. Deletions cut 3 bases from V and 7 bases from J, with 4 bases between. From germline, CDR1 is SEHNR and CDR2 FQNEAQ (reference sequence). CDR3: CASSLENEQFF. In nucleotides, the CDR3 is TGTGCCAGCAGCTTGGAAAATGAGCAGTTCTTC.

This clonotype was observed at least ten times. CDR3 sequence: CATSTPSEGNEKLFF. CDR3 DNA: TGTGCCACCAGCACACCCTCAGAGGGGAATGAAAAACTGTTTTTT. The chain recombines TRBV15 with TRBJ1-4; TRBD1 is a possible D gene (5 bases). Trimming took 4 bases from V and 5 from J, leaving 14 bases between them. The CDR3 extends over 15 amino acids. Germline V gene data show CDR1 as LNHNV and CDR2 as YYDKDF (reference sequence).